One and the same sample provided the 2 T cell receptor beta chains below, sequenced in a study of T cells in Graves' hyperthyroidism and ophthalmopathy. RNA transcripts gave rise to amplified TCR beta CDR3 regions. An initial round of RT-PCR targeting the TCR CDR3 relied on the HTBI primer set. MiXCR, applied by TCRdb to the multiplex PCR reads, yields one record per CDR3 protein. Among roughly 580,000 distinct CDR3 sequences listed, approximately 15% were seen once. The source material was blood. The receptors originated from a woman aged 25-40 years with Graves' hyperthyroidism that later progressed to Graves' ophthalmopathy.

The sample holds many counts of this clonotype. The gene calls are TRBV10-2 and TRBJ2-1, with unresolved D. Trimming shortened V by 0 bases and J by 5 bases, and 11 bases separated the two germline ends. The CDR3 is made up of 15 amino acids. Germline CDR1 WSHSY, CDR2 SAAADI. The CDR3 nucleotides read TGCGCCAGCAGTGAGTCTCCTGGGCTGAACAATGAGCAGTTCTTC. Its translation: CASSESPGLNNEQFF.

This clonotype was seen many times. The genes are TRBV27 and TRBJ2-1, with unresolved D. The CDR3 is made up of 12 amino acids. Germline V CDR1 and CDR2: MNHEY, SMNVEV (reference sequence). The ends were cut back, 5 bases at V and 6 bases at J, with 8 bases in the middle. The CDR3 loop reads CASSTSINEQFF. The CDR3 region has the DNA TGTGCCAGCAGTACCTCTATCAATGAGCAGTTCTTC.